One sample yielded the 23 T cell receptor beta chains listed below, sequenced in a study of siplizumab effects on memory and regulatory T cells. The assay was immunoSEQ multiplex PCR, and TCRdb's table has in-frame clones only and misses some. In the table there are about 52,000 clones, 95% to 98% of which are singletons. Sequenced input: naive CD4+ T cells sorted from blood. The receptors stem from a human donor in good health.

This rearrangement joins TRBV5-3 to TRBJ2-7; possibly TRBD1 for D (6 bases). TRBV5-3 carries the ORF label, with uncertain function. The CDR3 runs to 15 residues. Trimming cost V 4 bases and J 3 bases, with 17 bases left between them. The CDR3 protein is CARSKNRVRCYEQYF. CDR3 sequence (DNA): TGTGCCAGAAGCAAAAACAGGGTCCGTTGCTACGAGCAGTACTTC.

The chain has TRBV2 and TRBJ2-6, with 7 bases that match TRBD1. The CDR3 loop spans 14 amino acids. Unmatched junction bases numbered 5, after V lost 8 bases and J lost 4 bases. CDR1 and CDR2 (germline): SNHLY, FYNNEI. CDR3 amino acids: CASATGAGANVLTF. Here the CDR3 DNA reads TGTGCCAGCGCCACAGGGGCCGGGGCCAACGTCCTGACTTTC.

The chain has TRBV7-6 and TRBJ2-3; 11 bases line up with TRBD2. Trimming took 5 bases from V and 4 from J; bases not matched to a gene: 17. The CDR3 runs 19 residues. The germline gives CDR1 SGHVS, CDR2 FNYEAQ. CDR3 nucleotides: TGTGCCAGCAGCCAGCGGGAAAGTACTAGCGGGAGATGGGCAGATACGCAGTATTTT. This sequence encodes CASSQRESTSGRWADTQYF. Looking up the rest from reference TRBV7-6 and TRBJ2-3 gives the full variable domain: GAGVSQSPRYKVTKRGQDVALRCDPISGHVSLYWYRQALGQGPEFLTYFNYEAQQDKSGLPNDRFSAERPEGSISTLTIQRTEQRDSAMYRCASSQRESTSGRWADTQYFGPGTRLTVL.

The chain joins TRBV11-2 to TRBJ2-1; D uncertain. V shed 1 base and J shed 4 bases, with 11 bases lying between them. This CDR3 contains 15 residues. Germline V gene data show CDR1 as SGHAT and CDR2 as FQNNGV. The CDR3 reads CASSLVAGRYNEQFF. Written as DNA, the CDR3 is TGTGCCAGCAGCTTAGTGGCAGGTCGATACAATGAGCAGTTCTTC.

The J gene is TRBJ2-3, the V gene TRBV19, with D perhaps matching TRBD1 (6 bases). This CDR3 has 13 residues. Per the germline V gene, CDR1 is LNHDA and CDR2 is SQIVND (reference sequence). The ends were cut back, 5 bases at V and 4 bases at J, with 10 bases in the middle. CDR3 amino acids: CASSWTVPDTQYF. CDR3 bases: TGTGCCAGTAGTTGGACAGTTCCAGATACGCAGTATTTT.

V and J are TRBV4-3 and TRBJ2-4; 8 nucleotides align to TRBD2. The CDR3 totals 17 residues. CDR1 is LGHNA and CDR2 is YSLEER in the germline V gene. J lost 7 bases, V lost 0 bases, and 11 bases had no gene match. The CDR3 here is CASSQEGGSGKGNIQYF. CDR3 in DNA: TGCGCCAGCAGCCAAGAAGGAGGTAGCGGGAAGGGGAACATTCAGTACTTC.

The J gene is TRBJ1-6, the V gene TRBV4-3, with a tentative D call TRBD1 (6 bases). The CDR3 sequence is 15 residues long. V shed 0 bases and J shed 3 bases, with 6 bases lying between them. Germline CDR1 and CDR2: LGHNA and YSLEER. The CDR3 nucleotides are TGCGCCAGCAGCCAAGAACAGGGCTATAATTCACCCCTCCACTTT. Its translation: CASSQEQGYNSPLHF.

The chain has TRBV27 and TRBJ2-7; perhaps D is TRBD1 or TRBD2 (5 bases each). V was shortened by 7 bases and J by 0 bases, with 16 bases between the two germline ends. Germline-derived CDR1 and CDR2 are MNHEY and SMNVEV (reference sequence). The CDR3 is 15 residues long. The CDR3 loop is CASKPVGTDSYEQYF. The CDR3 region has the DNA TGTGCCAGCAAACCGGTCGGGACGGACTCCTACGAGCAGTACTTC.

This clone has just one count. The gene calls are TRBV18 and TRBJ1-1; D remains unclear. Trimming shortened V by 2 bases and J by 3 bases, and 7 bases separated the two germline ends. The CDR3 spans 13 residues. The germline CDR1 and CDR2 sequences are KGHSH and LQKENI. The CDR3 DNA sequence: TGTGCCAGCTCACCAGGGGTTGACACTGAAGCTTTCTTT. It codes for CASSPGVDTEAFF. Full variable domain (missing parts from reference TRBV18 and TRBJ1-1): NAGVMQNPRHLVRRRGQEARLRCSPMKGHSHVYWYRQLPEEGLKFMVYLQKENIIDESGMPKERFSAEFPKEGPSILRIQQVVRGDSAAYFCASSPGVDTEAFFGQGTRLTVV.

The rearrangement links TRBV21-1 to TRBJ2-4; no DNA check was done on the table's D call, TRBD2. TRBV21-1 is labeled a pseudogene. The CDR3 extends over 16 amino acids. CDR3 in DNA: TGTGCCAGCAGCAAAACAGGAGGGGAAGCCAAAAACATTCAGTACTTC. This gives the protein CASSKTGGEAKNIQYF.

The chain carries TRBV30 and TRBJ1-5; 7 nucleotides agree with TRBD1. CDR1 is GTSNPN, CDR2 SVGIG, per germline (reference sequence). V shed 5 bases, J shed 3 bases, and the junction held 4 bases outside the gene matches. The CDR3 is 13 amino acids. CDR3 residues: CAWRTGYNQPQHF. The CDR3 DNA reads TGTGCCTGGCGGACAGGCTACAATCAGCCCCAGCATTTT.

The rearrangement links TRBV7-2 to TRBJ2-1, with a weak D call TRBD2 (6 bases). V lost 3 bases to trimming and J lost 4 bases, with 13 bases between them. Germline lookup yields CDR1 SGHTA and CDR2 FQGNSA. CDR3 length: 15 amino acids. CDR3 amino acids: CASSLARTTYNEQFF. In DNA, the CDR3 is TGTGCCAGCAGCTTGGCAAGGACTACATACAATGAGCAGTTCTTC.

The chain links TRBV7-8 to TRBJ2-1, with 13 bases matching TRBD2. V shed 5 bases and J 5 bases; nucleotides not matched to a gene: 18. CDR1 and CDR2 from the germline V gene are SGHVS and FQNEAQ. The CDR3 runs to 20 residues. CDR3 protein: CASSQNQGLAGIGEHNEQFF. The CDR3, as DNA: TGTGCCAGCAGCCAGAACCAGGGACTAGCGGGAATCGGGGAACACAATGAGCAGTTCTTC.

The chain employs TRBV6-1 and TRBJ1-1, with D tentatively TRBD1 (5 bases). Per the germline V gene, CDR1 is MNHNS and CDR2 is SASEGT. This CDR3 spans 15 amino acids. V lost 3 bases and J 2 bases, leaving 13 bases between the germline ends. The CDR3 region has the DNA TGTGCCAGCAGTGACAGGGTTACCGGAAACACTGAAGCTTTCTTT. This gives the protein CASSDRVTGNTEAFF.

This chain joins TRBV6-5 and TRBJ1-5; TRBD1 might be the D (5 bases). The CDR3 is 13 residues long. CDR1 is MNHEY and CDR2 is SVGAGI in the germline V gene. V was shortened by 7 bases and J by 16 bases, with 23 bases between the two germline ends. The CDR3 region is CASTSRIRGLVHF. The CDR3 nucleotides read TGTGCCAGCACCAGTCGTATTAGGGGACTAGTACATTTT.

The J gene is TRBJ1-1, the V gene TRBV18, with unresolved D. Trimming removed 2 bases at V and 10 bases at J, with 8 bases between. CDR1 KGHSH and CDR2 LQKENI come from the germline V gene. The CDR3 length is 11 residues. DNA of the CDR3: TGTGCCAGCTCACCAGAGGTTGGAGCTTTCTTT. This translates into CASSPEVGAFF.

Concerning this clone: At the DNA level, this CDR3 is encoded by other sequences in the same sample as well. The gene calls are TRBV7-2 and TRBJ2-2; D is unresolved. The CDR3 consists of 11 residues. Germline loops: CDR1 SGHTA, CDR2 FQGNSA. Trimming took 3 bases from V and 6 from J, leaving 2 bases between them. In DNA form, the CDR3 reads TGTGCCAGCAGCTTGGCCGGGGAGCTGTTTTTT. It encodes CASSLAGELFF.

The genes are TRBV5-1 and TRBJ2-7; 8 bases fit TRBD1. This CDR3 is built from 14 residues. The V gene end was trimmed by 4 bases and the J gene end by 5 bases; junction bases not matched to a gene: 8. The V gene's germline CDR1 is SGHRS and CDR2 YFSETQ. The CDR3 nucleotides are TGCGCCAGCAGCGCTACGACAGGGGCTGACGAGCAGTACTTC. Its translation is CASSATTGADEQYF.

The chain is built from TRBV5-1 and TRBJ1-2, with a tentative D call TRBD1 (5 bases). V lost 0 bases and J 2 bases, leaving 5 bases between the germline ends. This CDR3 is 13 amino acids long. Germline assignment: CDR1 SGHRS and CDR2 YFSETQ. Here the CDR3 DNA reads TGCGCCAGCAGCTTGGACAGGAACTATGGCTACACCTTC. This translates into CASSLDRNYGYTF. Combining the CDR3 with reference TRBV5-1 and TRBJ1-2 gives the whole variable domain KAGVTQTPRYLIKTRGQQVTLSCSPISGHRSVSWYQQTPGQGLQFLFEYFSETQRNKGNFPGRFSGRQFSNSRSEMNVSTLELGDSALYLCASSLDRNYGYTFGSGTRLTVV.

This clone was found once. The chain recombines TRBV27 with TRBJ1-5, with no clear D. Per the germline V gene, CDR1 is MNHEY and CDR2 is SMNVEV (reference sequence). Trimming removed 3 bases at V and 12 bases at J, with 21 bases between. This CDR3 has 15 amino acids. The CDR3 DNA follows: TGTGCCAGCAGTTTGTCAGGAGCCCGGGCAGCTATCCAGCATTTT. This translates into CASSLSGARAAIQHF.

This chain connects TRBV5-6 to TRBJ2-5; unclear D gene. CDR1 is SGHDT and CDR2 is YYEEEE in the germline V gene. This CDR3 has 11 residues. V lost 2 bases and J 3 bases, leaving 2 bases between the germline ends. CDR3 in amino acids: CASSFKETQYF. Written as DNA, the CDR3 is TGTGCCAGCAGCTTTAAAGAGACCCAGTACTTC.

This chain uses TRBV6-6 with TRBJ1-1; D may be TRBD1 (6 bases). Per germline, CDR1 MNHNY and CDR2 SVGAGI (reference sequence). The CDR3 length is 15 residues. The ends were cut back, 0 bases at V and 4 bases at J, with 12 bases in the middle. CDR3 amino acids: CASSYSTGGRTEAFF. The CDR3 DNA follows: TGTGCCAGCAGTTACTCGACCGGGGGGCGCACTGAAGCTTTCTTT.

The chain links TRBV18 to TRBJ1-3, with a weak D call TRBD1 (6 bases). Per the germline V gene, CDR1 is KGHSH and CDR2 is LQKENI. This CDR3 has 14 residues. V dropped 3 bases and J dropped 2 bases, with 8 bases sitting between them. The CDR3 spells CASSPGHTGNTIYF. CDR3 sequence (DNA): TGTGCCAGCTCACCGGGACACACTGGAAACACCATATATTTT.